This TCR beta chain is from a study of CD8+ T cells in alopecia areata. Treatment in this sample: oral pan-JAK inhibitor, 5-10 mg twice daily. The authors extracted RNA and reverse transcribed it into cDNA as the sequencing template. Produced via immunoSEQ multiplex PCR; TCRdb's table is partial and in-frame only. This table holds around 200,000 clones, roughly 50% found once. V lost 0 bases and J 6 bases, leaving 11 bases between the germline ends. The length of the CDR3 is 14 residues. The germline V gene encodes CDR1 SGHRS and CDR2 YFSETQ. In this sample, this clone turned up a few times. This chain links TRBV5-1 with TRBJ2-3; D is possibly TRBD2 (5 bases). The sequence came from a human donor with alopecia areata. The sequenced sample was CD8+ T cells sorted from blood, obtained at week 24, from a patient treated with tofacitinib. The DNA of the CDR3 is TGCGCCAGCAGCTTGGTCGGAGGTAGCGATACGCAGTATTTT. This codes for CASSLVGGSDTQYF.